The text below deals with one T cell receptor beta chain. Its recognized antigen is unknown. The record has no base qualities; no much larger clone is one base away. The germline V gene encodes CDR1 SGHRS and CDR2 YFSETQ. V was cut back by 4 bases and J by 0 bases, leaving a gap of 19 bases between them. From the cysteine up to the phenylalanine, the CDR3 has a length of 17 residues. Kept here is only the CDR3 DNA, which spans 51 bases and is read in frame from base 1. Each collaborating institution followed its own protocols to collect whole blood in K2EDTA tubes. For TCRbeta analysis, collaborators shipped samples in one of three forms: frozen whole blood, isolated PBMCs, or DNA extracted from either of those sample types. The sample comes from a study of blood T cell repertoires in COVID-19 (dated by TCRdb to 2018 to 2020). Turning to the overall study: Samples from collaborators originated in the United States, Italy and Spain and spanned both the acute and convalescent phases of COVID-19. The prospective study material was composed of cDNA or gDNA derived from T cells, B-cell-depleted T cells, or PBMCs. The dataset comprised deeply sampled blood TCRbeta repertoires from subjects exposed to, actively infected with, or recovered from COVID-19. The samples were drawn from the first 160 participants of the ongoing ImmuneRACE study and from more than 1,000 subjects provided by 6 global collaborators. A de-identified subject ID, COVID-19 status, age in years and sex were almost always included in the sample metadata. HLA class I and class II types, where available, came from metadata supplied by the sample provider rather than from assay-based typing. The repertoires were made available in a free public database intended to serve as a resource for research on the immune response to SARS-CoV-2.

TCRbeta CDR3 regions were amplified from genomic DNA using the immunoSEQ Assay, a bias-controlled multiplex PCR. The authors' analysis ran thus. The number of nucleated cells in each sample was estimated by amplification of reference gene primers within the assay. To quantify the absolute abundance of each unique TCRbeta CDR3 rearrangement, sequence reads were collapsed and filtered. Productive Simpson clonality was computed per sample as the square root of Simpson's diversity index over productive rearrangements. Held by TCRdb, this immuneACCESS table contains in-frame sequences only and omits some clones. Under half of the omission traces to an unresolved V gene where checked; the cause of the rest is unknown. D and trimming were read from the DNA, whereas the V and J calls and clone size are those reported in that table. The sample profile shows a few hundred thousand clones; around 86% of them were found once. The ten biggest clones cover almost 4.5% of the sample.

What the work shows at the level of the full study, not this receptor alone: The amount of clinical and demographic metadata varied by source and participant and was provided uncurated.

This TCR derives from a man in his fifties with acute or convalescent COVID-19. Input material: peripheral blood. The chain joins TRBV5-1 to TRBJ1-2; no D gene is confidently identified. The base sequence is TGCGCCAGCAGCCCCCAGTTCGGTGCAGGCGCTAACTATGGCTACACCTTC. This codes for CASSPQFGAGANYGYTF.